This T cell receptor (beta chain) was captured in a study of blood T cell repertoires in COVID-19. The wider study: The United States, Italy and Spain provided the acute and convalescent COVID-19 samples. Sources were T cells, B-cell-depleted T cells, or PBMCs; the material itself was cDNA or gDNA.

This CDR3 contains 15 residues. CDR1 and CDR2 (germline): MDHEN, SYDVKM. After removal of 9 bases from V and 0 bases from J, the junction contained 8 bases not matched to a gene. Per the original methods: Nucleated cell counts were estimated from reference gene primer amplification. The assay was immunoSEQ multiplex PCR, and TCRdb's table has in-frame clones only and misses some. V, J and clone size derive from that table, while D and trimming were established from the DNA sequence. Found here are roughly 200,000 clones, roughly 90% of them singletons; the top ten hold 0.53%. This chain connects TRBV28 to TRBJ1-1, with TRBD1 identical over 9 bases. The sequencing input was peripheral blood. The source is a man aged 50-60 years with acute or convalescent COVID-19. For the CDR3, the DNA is TGTGCCAGTCACACAGGGGGCCTGATGAACACTGAAGCTTTCTTT. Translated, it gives CASHTGGLMNTEAFF.